The 30 T cell receptor beta chains listed next were all sequenced from one sample in a study of blood T cell repertoires in COVID-19. Produced via immunoSEQ multiplex PCR; TCRdb's table is partial and in-frame only. Of 140,000 or so clones detected, roughly 80% appear once; the ten largest clones hold around 4.8%. Sequenced material: peripheral blood. These receptors all come from a human donor in a cohort sampled during active COVID-19.

CDR3 residues: CAISESAGEANVLTF. In DNA form, the CDR3 reads TGTGCCATCAGTGAGTCGGCGGGGGAGGCCAACGTCCTGACTTTC. V and J are TRBV10-3 and TRBJ2-6, with 7 bases fitting TRBD2. CDR1 is ENHRY and CDR2 is SYGVKD in the germline V gene. This CDR3 region has 15 residues. Germline trimming cut 0 bases from V and 6 bases from J; bases unmatched to any gene: 2.

The chain is built from TRBV15 and TRBJ2-1; perhaps TRBD1 as D (5 bases). V dropped 2 bases and J dropped 6 bases, with 23 bases sitting between them. CDR1 and CDR2 from the germline V gene are LNHNV and YYDKDF (reference sequence). This CDR3 comprises 18 residues. CDR3: CATSRPPNGAFRGNEQFF. CDR3 DNA sequence: TGTGCCACCAGCAGACCTCCTAACGGCGCGTTTAGGGGCAATGAGCAGTTCTTC. Full variable domain (missing parts from reference TRBV15 and TRBJ2-1): DAMVIQNPRYQVTQFGKPVTLSCSQTLNHNVMYWYQQKSSQAPKLLFHYYDKDFNNEADTPDNFQSRRPNTSFCFLDIRSPGLGDTAMYLCATSRPPNGAFRGNEQFFGPGTRLTVL.

This clone was counted only a few times. The chain links TRBV9 to TRBJ1-4; possible D gene TRBD1, 6 bases. The V and J ends lost 4 bases and 8 bases respectively, with 15 bases between them. In germline, CDR1 is SGDLS, CDR2 YYNGEE. The CDR3 extends over 14 amino acids. The CDR3 DNA sequence: TGTGCCAGCAGCTCCCAGGGGAGGGGAGAAAAACTGTTTTTT. It encodes CASSSQGRGEKLFF. Complete variable domain (other parts from reference TRBV9 and TRBJ1-4): DSGVTQTPKHLITATGQRVTLRCSPRSGDLSVYWYQQSLDQGLQFLIQYYNGEERAKGNILERFSAQQFPDLHSELNLSSLELGDSALYFCASSSQGRGEKLFFGSGTQLSVL.

The CDR3 nucleotides are TGTGCCAGCAGTCCGCCGGGACAGGGGCACTACAATGAGCAGTTCTTC. It encodes CASSPPGQGHYNEQFF. The chain carries TRBV28 and TRBJ2-1; 10 bases match TRBD1. The junction had 7 bases not matched to a gene; V was cut back by 5 bases and J by 3 bases. CDR1 and CDR2 from the germline V gene are MDHEN and SYDVKM. This CDR3 is 16 amino acids long. Variable domain in full (rest from reference TRBV28 and TRBJ2-1): DVKVTQSSRYLVKRTGEKVFLECVQDMDHENMFWYRQDPGLGLRLIYFSYDVKMKEKGDIPEGYSVSREKKERFSLILESASTNQTSMYLCASSPPGQGHYNEQFFGPGTRLTVL.

The chain is built from TRBV9 and TRBJ2-1; D call uncertain. Trimming cost V 0 bases and J 0 bases, with 7 bases left between them. Germline CDR1 SGDLS, CDR2 YYNGEE. This CDR3 is 15 amino acids long. In DNA form, the CDR3 reads TGTGCCAGCAGCGTAGAAGCGAGCTCCTACAATGAGCAGTTCTTC. Its translation is CASSVEASSYNEQFF.

The J gene is TRBJ2-1, the V gene TRBV2; the match to TRBD2 covers 11 bases. With V trimmed by 10 bases and J by 7 bases, 3 bases remained unmatched. The V gene's germline CDR1 is SNHLY and CDR2 FYNNEI. This CDR3 is 12 amino acids long. As DNA, the CDR3 is TGTGCCATTGGGACTAGCGGTAATGAGCAGTTCTTC. This codes for CAIGTSGNEQFF.

The rearrangement links TRBV28 to TRBJ1-2; possible D gene TRBD1, 5 bases. Germline-derived CDR1 and CDR2 are MDHEN and SYDVKM. V was clipped by 2 bases and J by 1 base, with 11 bases between them. The CDR3 length is 15 residues. CDR3 loop: CASSLVGGGNYGYTF. CDR3 in DNA: TGTGCCAGCAGTTTAGTTGGGGGAGGTAACTATGGCTACACCTTC.

A note on this clone: A much larger clone differs from this one at a single base, so this may be a read error. This rearrangement joins TRBV5-4 to TRBJ2-7; tentatively, D is TRBD2 (7 bases). V was trimmed by 3 bases and J by 7 bases, leaving 26 bases between them. The germline V gene encodes CDR1 SGHNT and CDR2 YYREEE (reference sequence). This CDR3 contains 17 residues. The CDR3 loop reads CASSSDLPGGGGLEQYF. CDR3 DNA sequence: TGTGCCAGCAGCTCAGACCTACCGGGGGGCGGGGGCTTGGAGCAGTACTTC.

For this clone: This sample also contains other DNA sequences that code for the same CDR3. The CDR3 DNA follows: TGCGCCAGCAGCCCGGGTTGGGGGGAGCTGTTTTTT. This sequence encodes CASSPGWGELFF. J is TRBJ2-2 and V is TRBV5-1; unclear D gene. CDR1 is SGHRS, CDR2 YFSETQ, per germline. The CDR3 covers 12 residues. V lost 4 bases and J 8 bases, leaving 9 bases between the germline ends.

The chain recombines TRBV5-4 with TRBJ2-3, with TRBD2 identical over 14 bases. V trimming: 3 bases; J trimming: 5 bases; junction bases outside the gene matches: 5. Germline V gene sequence: CDR1 SGHNT, CDR2 YYREEE (reference sequence). The CDR3 length is 16 residues. For the CDR3, the DNA is TGTGCCAGCAGCTCGGGACTAGCGGGAGATATAGATACGCAGTATTTT. This translates into CASSSGLAGDIDTQYF. The complete variable domain, with remaining parts taken from reference TRBV5-4 and TRBJ2-3, reads ETGVTQSPTHLIKTRGQQVTLRCSSQSGHNTVSWYQQALGQGPQFIFQYYREEENGRGNFPPRFSGLQFPNYSSELNVNALELDDSALYLCASSSGLAGDIDTQYFGPGTRLTVL.

The chain is built from TRBV6-4 and TRBJ2-1; 10 nucleotides agree with TRBD2. J was trimmed by 10 bases and V by 4 bases; bases with no gene match: 13. This CDR3 comprises 16 residues. The germline CDR1 and CDR2 sequences are MRHNA and SNTAGT. CDR3 sequence reads: CASSVSSGGPFTEQFF. CDR3 sequence (DNA): TGTGCCAGCAGTGTTTCTAGCGGGGGCCCGTTTACCGAGCAGTTCTTC.

The chain links TRBV18 to TRBJ2-7, with a weak D call TRBD1 (6 bases). Trimming shortened V by 4 bases and J by 5 bases, and 15 bases separated the two germline ends. The CDR3 runs 14 residues. Germline V gene data show CDR1 as KGHSH and CDR2 as LQKENI. CDR3 DNA sequence: TGTGCCAGCTCACTAAACCGGGACAATGACGAGCAGTACTTC. Translated: CASSLNRDNDEQYF.

The genes are TRBV5-4 and TRBJ2-2; 7 bases are a match to TRBD1. Germline lookup yields CDR1 SGHNT and CDR2 YYREEE (reference sequence). Trimming cost V 2 bases and J 4 bases; bases outside gene matches: 8. This CDR3 has 16 residues. The CDR3: CASSFGQGVSTGELFF. The CDR3 nucleotides are TGTGCCAGCAGCTTCGGGCAGGGGGTGAGCACCGGGGAGCTGTTTTTT.

The J gene is TRBJ1-2, the V gene TRBV29-1; D gene uncertain. This CDR3 has 11 residues. From germline, CDR1 is SQVTM and CDR2 ANQGSEA. The V and J ends lost 4 bases and 8 bases respectively, with 11 bases between them. The CDR3 here is CSVVSGEGYTF. The CDR3 DNA sequence: TGCAGCGTTGTGTCCGGGGAAGGCTACACCTTC.

This chain uses TRBV7-9 with TRBJ2-5; 11 nucleotides align to TRBD1. Trimming removed 2 bases from V and 4 bases from J; junction bases left unmatched: 6. The V gene's germline CDR1 is SEHNR and CDR2 FQNEAQ (reference sequence). The CDR3 runs to 16 residues. CDR3 sequence reads: CASSLSGQGAGETQYF. CDR3 nucleotides: TGTGCCAGCAGCTTATCCGGACAGGGGGCCGGAGAGACCCAGTACTTC.

The rearrangement links TRBV21-1 to TRBJ1-5; no check of the table's D call, TRBD1, against the DNA was made. TRBV21-1 is a recognized pseudogene. This CDR3 contains 14 residues. The CDR3 is CASSDRGRHEPQHF. The CDR3 nucleotides are TGTGCCAGCTCGGACAGGGGGCGACACGAGCCCCAGCATTTT.

The chain is built from TRBV9 and TRBJ2-1; D perhaps matches TRBD2 (6 bases). The CDR3 consists of 14 residues. V dropped 0 bases and J dropped 4 bases, with 8 bases sitting between them. Germline lookup yields CDR1 SGDLS and CDR2 YYNGEE. In DNA form, the CDR3 reads TGTGCCAGCAGCGTAGAACTAGCATACAATGAGCAGTTCTTC. As protein: CASSVELAYNEQFF.

This clone was counted a few times. The V gene is TRBV5-1, the J gene TRBJ2-2; 9 bases align to TRBD2. Germline-derived CDR1 and CDR2 are SGHRS and YFSETQ. The CDR3 has 14 residues. Losses at the gene ends were 5 bases for V and 7 bases for J; bases not matched to a gene: 6. CDR3 bases: TGCGCCAGCAGGGGGACTAGCAATAACGGGGAGCTGTTTTTT. Amino acids: CASRGTSNNGELFF. Looking up the rest from reference TRBV5-1 and TRBJ2-2 gives the full variable domain: KAGVTQTPRYLIKTRGQQVTLSCSPISGHRSVSWYQQTPGQGLQFLFEYFSETQRNKGNFPGRFSGRQFSNSRSEMNVSTLELGDSALYLCASRGTSNNGELFFGEGSRLTVL.

This CDR3 is CAPPRFPLHEQYF. The CDR3 bases are TGTGCCCCCCCGCGTTTCCCTCTCCACGAGCAGTACTTC. This chain joins TRBV10-3 and TRBJ2-7, with D uncertain. Looked up from germline, CDR1 is ENHRY and CDR2 is SYGVKD. V was cut by 11 bases and J by 5 bases, with 19 bases left in between. The CDR3 is 13 residues long.

The chain carries TRBV30 and TRBJ1-4; D unresolved. Trimming left V 2 bases short and J 7 bases short, with 14 bases between. Germline CDR1 and CDR2: GTSNPN and SVGIG (reference sequence). This CDR3 spans 14 amino acids. The CDR3 is CAWSLTGRSEKLFF. The DNA of the CDR3 is TGTGCCTGGAGTCTCACCGGGAGGAGTGAAAAACTGTTTTTT.

The chain links TRBV5-1 to TRBJ2-1; TRBD1 might be the D (8 bases). V lost 4 bases and J 7 bases, leaving 18 bases between the germline ends. The CDR3 runs 15 residues. Germline lookup yields CDR1 SGHRS and CDR2 YFSETQ. This chain's CDR3 is CASSPLTQGGNEQFF. CDR3 DNA: TGCGCCAGCAGCCCCTTGACACAGGGGGGGAATGAGCAGTTCTTC.

This chain uses TRBV7-2 with TRBJ1-2; 8 bases match TRBD1. The CDR3 runs 12 residues. In germline, CDR1 is SGHTA, CDR2 FQGNSA. V shed 0 bases and J 13 bases; nucleotides not matched to a gene: 4. The CDR3 sequence is CASSLAQGARTF. DNA of the CDR3: TGTGCCAGCAGCTTAGCGCAGGGGGCGCGCACCTTC.

The rearrangement links TRBV28 to TRBJ1-1; TRBD1 is a possible D gene (5 bases). The V gene lost 7 bases and the J gene lost 3 bases, with 15 bases spanning the gap. In germline, CDR1 is MDHEN, CDR2 SYDVKM. The length of the CDR3 is 14 residues. CDR3 region: CASTSVQGDTEAFF. DNA of the CDR3: TGTGCCAGCACCTCAGTGCAGGGTGACACTGAAGCTTTCTTT.

V usage is TRBV5-1 and J usage is TRBJ2-2; 9 bases line up with TRBD1. Per the germline V gene, CDR1 is SGHRS and CDR2 is YFSETQ. This CDR3 region has 16 residues. The ends lost 2 bases at V and 6 bases at J; junction bases unmatched: 8. The DNA of the CDR3 is TGCGCCAGCAGCTTACCGGGACAGGGAAGGGCCGGGGAGCTGTTTTTT. It specifies CASSLPGQGRAGELFF.

Points on this clone: An end of the junction differs from the germline gene, which may be a read error. CDR3 residues: CASSVEGQALRNAGELFF. The CDR3 coding sequence is TGTGCCAGCAGCGTAGAGGGACAGGCCCTCCGGAACGCCGGGGAGCTGTTTTTT. V is TRBV9 and J is TRBJ2-2, with TRBD1 identical over 8 bases. CDR1 SGDLS and CDR2 YYNGEE come from the germline V gene. The CDR3 is 18 residues long.

The genes are TRBV6-5 and TRBJ1-4, with 10 positions matching TRBD1. The germline CDR1 and CDR2 sequences are MNHEY and SVGAGI. The length of the CDR3 is 15 residues. J gave up 8 bases and V 8 bases, and 11 bases lay outside the gene matches. CDR3 in DNA: TGTGCCAGCTCTAACACCGGGACAGGGGAAGAAAAACTGTTTTTT. This sequence encodes CASSNTGTGEEKLFF.

This chain connects TRBV28 to TRBJ1-2; D not resolved. V lost 6 bases to trimming and J lost 7 bases, with 15 bases between them. This CDR3 region has 13 residues. CDR1 is MDHEN, CDR2 SYDVKM, per germline. The CDR3 protein is CASSTIGVSGYTF. DNA for the CDR3: TGTGCCAGCAGCACAATCGGGGTTTCTGGCTACACCTTC.

The V call is TRBV9, the J call TRBJ2-4, with D perhaps matching TRBD1 (6 bases). V dropped 2 bases and J dropped 9 bases, with 12 bases sitting between them. Germline V gene sequence: CDR1 SGDLS, CDR2 YYNGEE. The CDR3 is made up of 13 amino acids. For the CDR3, the DNA is TGTGCCAGCAGCGTCGACAGGTACAGCATTCAGTACTTC. Protein sequence: CASSVDRYSIQYF.

The rearrangement uses TRBV7-9 and TRBJ2-4; perhaps TRBD1 as D (7 bases). Trimming shortened V by 11 bases and J by 0 bases, and 20 bases separated the two germline ends. The length of the CDR3 is 16 residues. Per the germline V gene, CDR1 is SEHNR and CDR2 is FQNEAQ (reference sequence). The CDR3 loop is CASSQGGLLAKNIQYF. The CDR3 DNA reads as TGTGCCTCCAGCCAGGGGGGATTACTAGCCAAAAACATTCAGTACTTC.

The rearrangement joins TRBV5-1 to TRBJ1-1, with D maybe TRBD1 (5 bases). The CDR3 has 14 residues. With 0 bases removed from V and 11 bases from J, the gap between germline ends came to 17 bases. The germline gives CDR1 SGHRS, CDR2 YFSETQ. CDR3 bases: TGCGCCAGCAGCTTGGCCAATTCGGGGGGTCGGGCTTTCTTT. This encodes CASSLANSGGRAFF.